The 5 T cell receptor beta chains presented below share a single source sample, sequenced in a study of shared clonotypes between healthy human individuals. It was CD45RO-negative cells, positively selected for CCR7, that made up naive CD8 cells, with terminally differentiated effector memory CD45RA+ cells excluded. The method was immunoSEQ multiplex PCR; TCRdb's version includes in-frame clones alone and lacks a portion of them. This sample has over 2,000,000 clones; about 93% occur once, and the top ten carry around 1.8%. Sample: naive CD8+ T cells from PBMCs. Receptors originate from a man in his late teens or twenties in good health. Some clones in this sample may be carry-over from other donors' samples.

The chain couples TRBV29-1 to TRBJ2-1; 11 bases match TRBD1. V trimming: 5 bases; J trimming: 0 bases; junction bases outside the gene matches: 9. Germline V gene sequence: CDR1 SQVTM, CDR2 ANQGSEA. The CDR3 consists of 17 residues. The CDR3 DNA is TGCAGCGTTAATGGACAGGGGGCCCCCAGCTCCTACAATGAGCAGTTCTTC. Residues: CSVNGQGAPSSYNEQFF.

Here the CDR3 reads CASSQDRGNYGYTF. In nucleotides, the CDR3 is TGTGCCAGCAGCCAGGACAGGGGTAACTATGGCTACACCTTC. J is TRBJ1-2 and V is TRBV7-8, with 9 bases identical to TRBD1. CDR3 size: 14 residues. Germline V gene sequence: CDR1 SGHVS, CDR2 FQNEAQ. Trimming at V came to 5 bases and at J to 1 base, leaving 2 bases not matched to a gene. The full variable domain, its missing parts supplied by reference TRBV7-8 and TRBJ1-2, is GAGVSQSPRYKVAKRGQDVALRCDPISGHVSLFWYQQALGQGPEFLTYFQNEAQLDKSGLPSDRFFAERPEGSVSTLKIQRTQQEDSAVYLCASSQDRGNYGYTFGSGTRLTVV.

The chain recombines TRBV10-3 with TRBJ1-4; no reliable D call. Trimming removed 6 bases from V and 4 bases from J, with 15 bases in between. The germline V gene has CDR1 ENHRY and CDR2 SYGVKD. The CDR3 sequence is 15 residues long. This CDR3 is CAISPSRNFNEKLFF. The CDR3 DNA sequence: TGTGCCATCAGCCCGTCCAGGAACTTTAATGAAAAACTGTTTTTT.

CDR3: CASSVPDMTSGANVLTF. The CDR3 DNA follows: TGTGCCAGCAGCGTACCGGACATGACCTCTGGGGCCAACGTCCTGACTTTC. The genes are TRBV7-9 and TRBJ2-6, with TRBD1 as a possible D gene (5 bases). With 5 bases removed from V and 0 bases from J, the gap between germline ends came to 14 bases. The CDR3 covers 17 residues. Germline V gene data show CDR1 as SEHNR and CDR2 as FQNEAQ (reference sequence). The full variable domain, in which reference TRBV7-9 and TRBJ2-6 provide the parts outside the CDR3, is DTGVSQNPRHKITKRGQNVTFRCDPISEHNRLYWYRQTLGQGPEFLTYFQNEAQLEKSRLLSDRFSAERPKGSFSTLEIQRTEQGDSAMYLCASSVPDMTSGANVLTFGAGSRLTVL.

The chain links TRBV7-9 to TRBJ1-1, with TRBD1 as a possible D gene (6 bases). The CDR3 is made up of 16 amino acids. In germline, CDR1 is SEHNR, CDR2 FQNEAQ (reference sequence). V gave up 5 bases and J gave up 2 bases, with 18 bases separating them. The CDR3 region has the DNA TGTGCCAGCAGCCCGGTAGGGGGACCTCTCAACACTGAAGCTTTCTTT. The encoded protein is CASSPVGGPLNTEAFF.